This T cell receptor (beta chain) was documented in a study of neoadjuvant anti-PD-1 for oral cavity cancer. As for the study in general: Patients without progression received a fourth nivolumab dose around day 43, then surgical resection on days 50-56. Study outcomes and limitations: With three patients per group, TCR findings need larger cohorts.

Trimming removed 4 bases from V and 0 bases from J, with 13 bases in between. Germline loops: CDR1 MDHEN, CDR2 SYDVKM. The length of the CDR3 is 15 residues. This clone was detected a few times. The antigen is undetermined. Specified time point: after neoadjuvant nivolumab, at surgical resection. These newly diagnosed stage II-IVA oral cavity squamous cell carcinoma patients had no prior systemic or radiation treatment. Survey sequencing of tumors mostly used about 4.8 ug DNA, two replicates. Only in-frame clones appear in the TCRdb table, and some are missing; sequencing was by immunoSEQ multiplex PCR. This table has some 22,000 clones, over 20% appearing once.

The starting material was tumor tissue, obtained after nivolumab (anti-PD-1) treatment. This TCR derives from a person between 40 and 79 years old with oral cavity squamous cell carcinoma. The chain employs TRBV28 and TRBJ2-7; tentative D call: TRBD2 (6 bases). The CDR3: CASSSPNGGSYEQYF. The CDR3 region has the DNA TGTGCCAGCAGTTCCCCTAACGGGGGCTCCTACGAGCAGTACTTC.